Listed below are T cell receptor beta chains from one sample, sequenced in a study of CD8 T cells in ankylosing spondylitis. Via MiXCR, TCRdb re-called the 5' RACE reads, giving one row per CDR3 protein. The sample holds some 250,000 distinct CDR3 sequences, roughly 10% seen once. Input material: blood, either unsorted or a sorted T cell fraction (not recorded which). The receptors derive from a male donor with ankylosing spondylitis or in good health (not recorded which). CDR3s include the opening cysteine and the closing phenylalanine or tryptophan. A D gene is named only where the DNA matches it firmly. Expanded clones get a size class; other rows say once, few or many, or leave the size out.

NA TRBJ1-6 NA TRBV11-2 TGTGCCAGCAGCTCGGGTATTTCACCCCTCCACTTT CASSSGISPLHF
TRBD2 TRBJ2-3 many TRBV5-6 TGTGCCAGCAGCTTCGGGACTAGCAGCCAGAGCACAGATACGCAGTATTTT CASSFGTSSQSTDTQYF
TRBD2 TRBJ2-1 many TRBV5-1 TGCGCCAGCAGCGCCAGGACTAGTCTTGGCAATGAGCAGTTCTTC CASSARTSLGNEQFF
TRBD2 TRBJ2-1 few TRBV12-3/TRBV12-4 TGTGCCAGCACCCTAGGACTAGCGGGAGCTGAGCAGTTCTTC CASTLGLAGAEQFF
NA TRBJ2-7 many TRBV20-1 TGCAGTGCTAGAGCTAGCGTGGACTACGAGCAGTACTTC CSARASVDYEQYF
NA TRBJ2-6 few TRBV16 TGTGCCAGCAGCCAAGGGGCTGGGGCCAACGTCCTGACTTTC CASSQGAGANVLTF
TRBD2 TRBJ2-2 many TRBV7-6 TGTGCCAGCAGCGAAGGGACTAGCGGGGACACCGGGGAGCTGTTTTTT CASSEGTSGDTGELFF
NA TRBJ1-4 many TRBV25-1 TGTGCCAGCAGCGACAAGGGACCTACCGGGGCTAATGAAAAACTGTTTTTT CASSDKGPTGANEKLFF
NA TRBJ2-7 NA TRBV9 TGTGCCAGCAGCGCCTCCGGGGCCCTTCCTAGCGAGCAGTACTTC CASSASGALPSEQYF
NA TRBJ1-1 NA TRBV28 TGTGCCAGCAGCGTAGGTGACAAGGGGAACACTGAAGCTTTCTTT CASSVGDKGNTEAFF
NA TRBJ2-3 many TRBV20-1 TGCAGTGCTAGAGCCGATGCGGAGGATACGCAGTATTTT CSARADAEDTQYF
NA TRBJ1-3 many TRBV12-3/TRBV12-4 TGTGCCAGCAGACTTATCTCTGGAAACACCATATATTTT CASRLISGNTIYF
TRBD2 TRBJ2-3 many TRBV5-1 TGCGCCAGCAGCTTGGCGACTAGCGGGGAGACAGATACGCAGTATTTT CASSLATSGETDTQYF
TRBD1 TRBJ1-2 many TRBV5-1 TGCGCCAGCAGCTTGGTGCTTGCGACAGGGACCTCTGGCTACACCTTC CASSLVLATGTSGYTF
TRBD2 TRBJ2-1 few TRBV10-1 TGCGCCAGCAGTGAGGGTAGCGGGAGGGGCAATGAGCAGTTCTTC CASSEGSGRGNEQFF
TRBD2 TRBJ2-1 many TRBV11-2 TGTGCCAGCAGCGCCCTAGCGGGAGGGAATGAGCAGTTCTTC CASSALAGGNEQFF
TRBD1 TRBJ2-5 few TRBV6-1 TGTGCCAGCAGTGCATGGACAGGGTCCCAAGAGACCCAGTACTTC CASSAWTGSQETQYF
NA TRBJ2-2 many TRBV20-1 TGCGGAGCCGAGGACTGGGCCCCCGGGGAGCTGTTTTTT CGAEDWAPGELFF
NA TRBJ1-1 many TRBV29-1 TGCAGCGTTCAGGGGATGAACACTGAAGCTTTCTTT CSVQGMNTEAFF
TRBD1 TRBJ2-1 many TRBV5-1 TGCGCCAGCAGCTACGGGACAGGGAATGAGCAGTTCTTC CASSYGTGNEQFF
TRBD2 TRBJ2-2 NA TRBV4-1 TGCGCCAGCAGCCAAGAAGCTAGCGGGAGTGGCAACACCGGGGAGCTGTTTTTT CASSQEASGSGNTGELFF
TRBD2 TRBJ2-1 few TRBV12-3/TRBV12-4 TGTGCCAGCAAGCAGCGGGAGGGAAAAAGCTCCTACAATGAGCAGTTCTTC CASKQREGKSSYNEQFF
TRBD2 TRBJ2-7 few TRBV20-1 TGCAGTGCAACCTCGACTAGCGGTAGCTCCTACGAGCAGTACTTC CSATSTSGSSYEQYF
NA TRBJ2-2 NA TRBV5-6 TGTGCCAGCAGCTCGTGGATAAAGGTCGCCACCGGGGAGCTGTTTTTT CASSSWIKVATGELFF
NA TRBJ2-5 few TRBV20-1 TGCAGTGCTCTACCGGGAGCGAAAGAGACCCAGTACTTC CSALPGAKETQYF
NA TRBJ2-1 NA TRBV6-5 TGTGCCAGCAGTTCGTCGTCTCCGGAGCAGTTCTTC CASSSSSPEQFF
TRBD1 TRBJ2-5 few TRBV5-6 TGTGCCAGCAGCTTGCGCCTAACCCAGGGGGCCAGGCGGGGCCAGTACTTC CASSLRLTQGARRGQYF
NA TRBJ1-5 NA TRBV11-2 TGTGCCAGCAGCTTTGGGGGGCAGCCCCAGCATTTT CASSFGGQPQHF
NA TRBJ2-1 many TRBV20-1 TGCAGTGCTAGAGCTTACGGGCCCTCCTACAATGAGCAGTTCTTC CSARAYGPSYNEQFF
TRBD2 TRBJ2-5 NA TRBV7-2 TGTGCCAGCAGCTTACTAGCGGGGGGTCATGAAGAGACCCAGTACTTC CASSLLAGGHEETQYF
NA TRBJ1-6 many TRBV5-1 TGCGCCAGCAGCTTGGTCGGGTGGAGGAGCTCCTATAATTCACCCCTCCACTTT CASSLVGWRSSYNSPLHF
NA TRBJ1-1 NA TRBV7-9 TGTGCCAGCAGCTTGGGCGTTTCCACTGAAGCTTTCTTT CASSLGVSTEAFF
NA TRBJ1-2 many TRBV20-1 TGCAGTGCTAGAGATCGAGACACAACACTCTATGGCTACACCTTC CSARDRDTTLYGYTF
NA TRBJ2-3 NA TRBV19 TGTGCCAGATTCAGAGATACGCAGTATTTT CARFRDTQYF
NA TRBJ2-7 many TRBV6-1 TGTGCCAGCTCGCGAGCCGGAAGAGCCCCCTACGAGCAGTACTTC CASSRAGRAPYEQYF
TRBD1 TRBJ1-1 many TRBV12-3/TRBV12-4 TGTGCCAGCAGTTTCGGCCGACAGGGGAGGGCTGAAGCTTTCTTT CASSFGRQGRAEAFF
TRBD1 TRBJ1-3 NA TRBV29-1 TGCAGCGTTATGGACAGGGAATCTGGAAACACCATATATTTT CSVMDRESGNTIYF
NA TRBJ2-5 few TRBV7-7 TGTGCCAGCAGCTTAGCTCCTTCAGAGACCCAGTACTTC CASSLAPSETQYF
NA TRBJ2-2 many TRBV12-3/TRBV12-4 TGTGCCAGCAGCAGGGCCCGGGAGACCGGGGAGCTGTTTTTT CASSRARETGELFF
TRBD1 TRBJ1-2 many TRBV20-1 TGCAGTGCTTGGGGGACAGGGGTCTATGGCTACACCTTC CSAWGTGVYGYTF
NA TRBJ2-3 NA TRBV3-1 TGTGCCAGCAGCCAAGATTCCGTCAGGGGTACGCAGTATTTT CASSQDSVRGTQYF
NA TRBJ1-1 many TRBV5-1 TGCGCCAGCAGCTTGAATGAAAGGAGGAACACTGAAGCTTTCTTT CASSLNERRNTEAFF
TRBD2 TRBJ2-2 many TRBV5-1 TGCGCCAGCAGCGCTCCTAGCGGGGGGGCGAACACCGGGGAGCTGTTTTTT CASSAPSGGANTGELFF
TRBD2 TRBJ2-3 many TRBV15 TGTGCCACCTCGGGAGGTTTTGCGGAAAATACGCAGTATTTT CATSGGFAENTQYF
NA TRBJ2-1 NA TRBV5-1 TGCGCCAGCAGCCCAGACGGGTGGAATGAGCAGTTCTTC CASSPDGWNEQFF
NA TRBJ2-7 few TRBV5-1 TGCGCCAGCAGCTTGGCTGGGCAGGGAGGCTACGAGCAGTACTTC CASSLAGQGGYEQYF
NA TRBJ1-3 NA TRBV4-1 TGCGCCAGCAGCCAACCCCACTCTGGAAACACCATATATTTT CASSQPHSGNTIYF
NA TRBJ2-7 NA TRBV28 TGTGCCAGCAGTTTTATCGGCGTAATATACGAGCAGTACTTC CASSFIGVIYEQYF
TRBD1 TRBJ2-6 few TRBV9 TGTGCCAGCAGTAGGACAGGGGGCGAGGTCAACGTCCTGACTTTC CASSRTGGEVNVLTF
NA TRBJ1-2 many TRBV20-1 TGCAGTGCTAGAGATCGGGGGGGCGTGCTCGGCTACACCTTC CSARDRGGVLGYTF
TRBD2 TRBJ2-7 many TRBV3-1 TGTGCCAGCAGCCAGACTAGCGGACCCTCCTACGAGCAGTACTTC CASSQTSGPSYEQYF
TRBD1 TRBJ1-2 many TRBV6-5 TGTGCCAGCAGTTCCTCCGGGACAGGGGGTGGCTACACCTTC CASSSSGTGGGYTF